The 30 T cell receptor beta chains listed next were all sequenced from one sample in a study of blood T cell repertoires in COVID-19. Assay: immunoSEQ multiplex PCR; the TCRdb copy retains only in-frame clones and omits some. Of around 310,000 clones listed, 85% to 90% are singletons. Sequencing was done on a sample of peripheral blood. These receptors originate from a woman between 40 and 55 years old with COVID-19, enrolled during active disease.

The V gene is TRBV18, the J gene TRBJ2-5, with D possibly matching TRBD1 (5 bases). From germline, CDR1 is KGHSH and CDR2 LQKENI. The CDR3 runs to 14 residues. V was shortened by 6 bases and J by 0 bases, with 11 bases between the two germline ends. CDR3 bases: TGTGCCAGCTCGCTTGACAGTTACCAAGAGACCCAGTACTTC. Protein: CASSLDSYQETQYF.

The chain uses TRBV9 and TRBJ2-3, with a tentative D call TRBD2 (5 bases). The ends were cut back, 5 bases at V and 2 bases at J, with 12 bases in the middle. The germline CDR1 and CDR2 sequences are SGDLS and YYNGEE. This CDR3 region has 14 residues. CDR3 nucleotides: TGTGCCAGCAGGGCAGCGGCAAACACAGATACGCAGTATTTT. Its protein product is CASRAAANTDTQYF.

This chain uses TRBV6-6 with TRBJ1-5, with D possibly TRBD1 on 6 matching bases. The ends were cut back, 8 bases at V and 3 bases at J, with 17 bases in the middle. CDR1 MNHNY and CDR2 SVGAGI come from the germline V gene (reference sequence). This CDR3 comprises 15 residues. The CDR3 loop reads CASLHREGSNQPQHF. In DNA, the CDR3 is TGTGCCAGCCTGCACAGGGAGGGTTCCAATCAGCCCCAGCATTTT.

CDR3 sequence (DNA): TGTGCCAGCAGTATGCTAGGGGGCAATCAGCCCCAGCATTTT. It is translated as CASSMLGGNQPQHF. The chain couples TRBV27 to TRBJ1-5; D may be TRBD1 (5 bases). The germline V gene encodes CDR1 MNHEY and CDR2 SMNVEV (reference sequence). V lost 5 bases, J lost 2 bases, and 10 bases lay in between. This CDR3 comprises 14 residues.

This sequence joins TRBV6-5 and TRBJ1-4; possibly TRBD1 for D (5 bases). This CDR3 is built from 15 residues. CDR1 and CDR2 (germline): MNHEY, SVGAGI. Trimming pared 7 bases from V and 7 bases from J, leaving 19 bases between. CDR3 in amino acids: CASTLRWEGVEKLFF. The CDR3 nucleotides read TGTGCCAGCACTCTCAGGTGGGAAGGGGTTGAAAAACTGTTTTTT.

This chain uses TRBV5-1 with TRBJ2-5; TRBD1 matches 9 bases. The CDR3 is 16 residues long. V lost 4 bases and J lost 2; bases outside the gene matches: 9. Germline assignment: CDR1 SGHRS and CDR2 YFSETQ. The CDR3 loop is CASSPAGTGPQETQYF. The CDR3, as DNA: TGCGCCAGCAGCCCCGCCGGGACAGGGCCTCAAGAGACCCAGTACTTC.

J is TRBJ1-2 and V is TRBV6-1; perhaps TRBD1 as D (5 bases). V shed 0 bases and J shed 0 bases, with 11 bases lying between them. The CDR3 length is 16 residues. Germline CDR1 and CDR2: MNHNS and SASEGT. The CDR3 coding sequence is TGTGCCAGCAGTGAAGCGGGGGGGAGAGCTAACTATGGCTACACCTTC. Its translation is CASSEAGGRANYGYTF.

This clone has just a few counts. V gene TRBV14 combines with J gene TRBJ1-1; 8 nucleotides agree with TRBD1. CDR3 length: 16 amino acids. CDR1 is SGHDN and CDR2 is FVKESK in the germline V gene. The V gene end was trimmed by 2 bases and the J gene end by 2 bases; junction bases not matched to a gene: 7. CDR3 sequence reads: CASSQLPGQGNTEAFF. CDR3 DNA: TGTGCCAGCAGCCAATTACCCGGACAGGGAAACACTGAAGCTTTCTTT.

The CDR3, as DNA: TGTGCCAGCAGTCCCTTGGGGAGGGGAGGCTATGGCTACACCTTC. Translation: CASSPLGRGGYGYTF. This rearrangement joins TRBV28 to TRBJ1-2, with D possibly matching TRBD1 (5 bases). The CDR3 sequence is 15 residues long. The V and J ends lost 5 bases and 4 bases respectively, with 17 bases between them. CDR1 is MDHEN and CDR2 is SYDVKM in the germline V gene.

This clone was recorded only once. V is TRBV25-1 and J is TRBJ1-1; TRBD1 agrees at 7 bases. The length of the CDR3 is 13 residues. V gave up 4 bases and J gave up 8 bases; unmatched junction bases: 7. The germline CDR1 and CDR2 sequences are MGHDK and SYGVNS. The CDR3 reads CASSGTGVGEAFF. DNA of the CDR3: TGTGCCAGCAGTGGCACAGGGGTGGGAGAAGCTTTCTTT.

The V gene is TRBV9, the J gene TRBJ1-1; TRBD1 aligns across 7 bases. Germline V gives CDR1 SGDLS, CDR2 YYNGEE. V gave up 0 bases and J gave up 4 bases; unmatched junction bases: 3. CDR3 length: 14 residues. The CDR3 sequence: CASSVGSGGTEAFF. The CDR3 DNA is TGTGCCAGCAGCGTAGGTTCAGGGGGCACTGAAGCTTTCTTT.

The V gene is TRBV19, the J gene TRBJ2-5, with TRBD2 matching over 12 bases. CDR1 and CDR2 (germline): LNHDA, SQIVND (reference sequence). CDR3 length equals 19 residues. V trimming: 3 bases; J trimming: 0 bases; junction bases outside the gene matches: 11. In DNA form, the CDR3 reads TGTGCCAGTAGTATTCGACTAGCGGGGGAGATAAGGTACCAAGAGACCCAGTACTTC. Translated, it gives CASSIRLAGEIRYQETQYF.

The chain is built from TRBV4-2 and TRBJ2-5; the match to TRBD1 covers 9 bases. Trimming cost V 3 bases and J 4 bases; bases outside gene matches: 9. The CDR3 runs 16 residues. Germline V lookup: CDR1 LGHNA, CDR2 YNFKEQ. The CDR3 DNA is TGTGCCAGCAGCCAGGGACAGGGCGATGTGGGAGAGACCCAGTACTTC. Protein: CASSQGQGDVGETQYF.

The genes are TRBV5-1 and TRBJ2-7; unclear D gene. CDR1 is SGHRS and CDR2 is YFSETQ in the germline V gene. This CDR3 has 12 amino acids. The V and J ends lost 4 bases and 2 bases respectively, with 7 bases between them. In DNA form, the CDR3 reads TGCGCCAGCAGCCTCACTACCTACGAGCAGTACTTC. Translated: CASSLTTYEQYF.

The J gene is TRBJ2-2, the V gene TRBV6-2 or TRBV6-3; 7 bases are shared with TRBD1. CDR3 size: 17 residues. V dropped 2 bases and J dropped 9; count of bases not matched to a gene: 15. Germline lookup yields CDR1 MNHEY and CDR2 SVGEGT. This chain's CDR3 is CASSYPTGTHFKWELFF. The CDR3 DNA reads TGTGCCAGCAGTTACCCGACAGGGACACACTTTAAGTGGGAGCTGTTTTTT.

The CDR3 DNA follows: TGTGCCAGCAGTATGACAGGGGGCAGCGATGGAAACACCATATATTTT. This translates into CASSMTGGSDGNTIYF. The V call is TRBV27, the J call TRBJ1-3; TRBD1 agrees at 10 bases. There are 16 residues in the CDR3. Germline-derived CDR1 and CDR2 are MNHEY and SMNVEV (reference sequence). The ends lost 5 bases at V and 3 bases at J; junction bases unmatched: 7.

The chain links TRBV4-3 to TRBJ1-6; D possibly corresponds to TRBD1 (5 bases). Trimming took off 0 bases at V and 4 bases at J, with 10 bases between the two ends. Germline V gene data show CDR1 as LGHNA and CDR2 as YSLEER. The CDR3 length is 16 residues. In nucleotides, the CDR3 is TGCGCCAGCAGCCAAGAAGACAGTCAGTATAATTCACCCCTCCACTTT. Protein: CASSQEDSQYNSPLHF.

This chain joins TRBV19 and TRBJ1-5; D possibly corresponds to TRBD1 (6 bases). The CDR3 extends over 16 amino acids. Between the trimmed V and J ends, which lost 10 bases and 0 bases, there was a span of 19 bases. Germline assignment: CDR1 LNHDA and CDR2 SQIVND (reference sequence). The CDR3 is CATATGRGSSNQPQHF. The CDR3 DNA is TGTGCCACTGCAACCGGCAGGGGATCTAGCAATCAGCCCCAGCATTTT.

In this sample, this clone turned up once. The rearrangement links TRBV19 to TRBJ2-4, with unresolved D. The CDR3 has 12 residues. Germline lookup yields CDR1 LNHDA and CDR2 SQIVND (reference sequence). The ends were cut back, 7 bases at V and 6 bases at J, with 10 bases in the middle. The CDR3 nucleotides are TGTGCCAGTAATGTGAACGGAAACATTCAGTACTTC. Protein sequence: CASNVNGNIQYF.

This chain joins TRBV10-2 and TRBJ1-5, with 7 bases fitting TRBD1. Germline CDR1 reads WSHSY; CDR2 reads SAAADI. V shed 9 bases and J 4 bases; nucleotides not matched to a gene: 9. The CDR3 runs 14 residues. The CDR3: CASSDRESNQPQHF. In DNA form, the CDR3 reads TGCGCCAGTTCAGACAGGGAGTCAAATCAGCCCCAGCATTTT.

The V gene is TRBV30, the J gene TRBJ1-3; possibly TRBD1 for D (6 bases). The germline CDR1 and CDR2 sequences are GTSNPN and SVGIG (reference sequence). The CDR3 is 13 amino acids. V gave up 4 bases and J gave up 8 bases, with 15 bases separating them. DNA of the CDR3: TGTGCCTGGACCAATCTCCAGGGGTACACCATATATTTT. Its translation: CAWTNLQGYTIYF.

The J gene is TRBJ1-2, the V gene TRBV7-9; a possible D gene is TRBD1 (5 bases). V was clipped by 5 bases and J by 3 bases, with 13 bases between them. Germline CDR1 and CDR2: SEHNR and FQNEAQ (reference sequence). This CDR3 spans 14 amino acids. CDR3 residues: CASSQRQYYYGYTF. As DNA, the CDR3 is TGTGCCAGCAGCCAAAGACAGTACTACTATGGCTACACCTTC.

This chain connects TRBV6-2 or TRBV6-3 to TRBJ2-2; D gene uncertain. Between the trimmed V and J ends, which lost 5 bases and 2 bases, there was a span of 6 bases. Germline CDR1 reads MNHEY; CDR2 reads SVGEGT. This CDR3 spans 13 amino acids. The CDR3 reads CASSIINTGELFF. The DNA for the CDR3 is TGTGCCAGCAGTATTATTAACACCGGGGAGCTGTTTTTT.

The chain joins TRBV6-1 to TRBJ2-7; 9 bases map to TRBD1. The germline gives CDR1 MNHNS, CDR2 SASEGT. The CDR3 sequence is 15 residues long. The V segment lost 2 bases and the J segment 7 bases; nucleotides outside the gene matches: 9. The CDR3 nucleotides read TGTGCCAGCAGTGAATACGGACAGGGGAATGAGGAGCAGTACTTC. Protein product: CASSEYGQGNEEQYF.

The count of this clone is one. CDR3 bases: TGCGCCAGCAGCTTGGCCGGGACAGACTACGAGCAGTACTTC. The encoded protein is CASSLAGTDYEQYF. The rearrangement joins TRBV5-1 to TRBJ2-7; 7 bases match TRBD1. The CDR3 totals 14 residues. Looked up from germline, CDR1 is SGHRS and CDR2 is YFSETQ. V shed 0 bases, J shed 3 bases, and the junction held 3 bases outside the gene matches. Together with reference TRBV5-1 and TRBJ2-7, the CDR3 gives the full variable domain: KAGVTQTPRYLIKTRGQQVTLSCSPISGHRSVSWYQQTPGQGLQFLFEYFSETQRNKGNFPGRFSGRQFSNSRSEMNVSTLELGDSALYLCASSLAGTDYEQYFGPGTRLTVT.

The chain carries TRBV27 and TRBJ2-5, with TRBD1 matching 7 bases. The CDR3 contains 13 residues. Per the germline V gene, CDR1 is MNHEY and CDR2 is SMNVEV (reference sequence). Trimming at V came to 2 bases and at J to 5 bases, leaving 2 bases not matched to a gene. CDR3 DNA sequence: TGTGCCAGCAGTTTAAGAGGGGGCGAGACCCAGTACTTC. Amino acid sequence: CASSLRGGETQYF.

This chain uses TRBV28 with TRBJ2-2; the match to TRBD1 covers 7 bases. From germline, CDR1 is MDHEN and CDR2 SYDVKM. V shed 4 bases, J shed 4 bases, and the junction held 9 bases outside the gene matches. This CDR3 has 16 amino acids. DNA for the CDR3: TGTGCCAGCAGTTCTCGACAGGGTCTCGGCACCGGGGAGCTGTTTTTT. Protein product: CASSSRQGLGTGELFF.

There are a few counts of this clone. This sequence joins TRBV7-9 and TRBJ1-5, with TRBD1 matching 7 bases. J gave up 4 bases and V 3 bases, and 9 bases lay outside the gene matches. Germline CDR1 and CDR2: SEHNR and FQNEAQ (reference sequence). The CDR3 spans 16 residues. The CDR3: CASSLWGTALNQPQHF. DNA for the CDR3: TGTGCCAGCAGCTTGTGGGGGACAGCGCTTAATCAGCCCCAGCATTTT.

The chain carries TRBV28 and TRBJ2-3; D may be TRBD1 (5 bases). V lost 5 bases to trimming and J lost 8 bases, with 17 bases between them. Germline lookup yields CDR1 MDHEN and CDR2 SYDVKM. The CDR3 is 14 residues long. The CDR3 spells CASSPQGFVGTQYF. The DNA of the CDR3 is TGTGCCAGCAGTCCCCAGGGATTTGTGGGTACGCAGTATTTT. The complete variable domain, with remaining parts taken from reference TRBV28 and TRBJ2-3, reads DVKVTQSSRYLVKRTGEKVFLECVQDMDHENMFWYRQDPGLGLRLIYFSYDVKMKEKGDIPEGYSVSREKKERFSLILESASTNQTSMYLCASSPQGFVGTQYFGPGTRLTVL.

The rearrangement joins TRBV27 to TRBJ1-5, with D maybe TRBD1 (6 bases). Judging by the DNA end, TRBJ2-3 fits better; the J call may be wrong. The germline gives CDR1 MNHEY, CDR2 SMNVEV (reference sequence). The CDR3 extends over 14 amino acids. In nucleotides, the CDR3 is TGTGCCAGCAGTTTACAGGGGAGAAATCAGCCCCAGTATTTT. Protein product: CASSLQGRNQPQYF.